Following are 17 T cell receptor beta chains from one sample sequenced in a study of blood T cells in healthy people across ages (dated by TCRdb to between 2014 and 2017). To prepare the library, 5' RACE was applied. Sequencing relied on an Illumina HiSeq 2500. A second PCR of roughly 6 to 12 cycles was run with a J-beta primer mix and a sample-barcoded 5' primer. TCRdb cleaned the public reads at Q25 with fastp, built clones with MiXCR and kept in-frame beta chains. Every entry covers one CDR3 protein and lists the most common genes and DNA from its rows. The sample yields roughly 930,000 distinct CDR3 sequences; 48% were counted once. The top ten hold roughly 12% of the sample. Sequenced: blood. The receptor set was obtained from a young man in good health.

Regarding this clonotype: One junction end disagrees with the germline gene, perhaps due to a read error. The chain is built from TRBV6-2 or TRBV6-3 and TRBJ1-2; D ambiguous. Looked up from germline, CDR1 is MNHEY and CDR2 is SVGEGT. This CDR3 spans 17 amino acids. In nucleotides, the CDR3 is TGTGCCGGCAGGCCTCATCGGACGGACCCATCTAACTATGGCTACACCTTC. Its translation: CAGRPHRTDPSNYGYTF.

This chain uses TRBV6-5 with TRBJ1-2; no clear D gene. CDR1 and CDR2 from the germline V gene are MNHEY and SVGAGI. Trimming shortened V by 2 bases and J by 0 bases, and 10 bases separated the two germline ends. This CDR3 spans 15 amino acids. CDR3 sequence: CASSYDLGSNYGYTF. In DNA, the CDR3 is TGTGCCAGCAGTTACGATCTGGGGTCTAACTATGGCTACACCTTC.

This clonotype was seen a few times. This chain connects TRBV3-1 to TRBJ1-2; 8 bases are a match to TRBD1. Germline-derived CDR1 and CDR2 are LGHDT and YNNKEL (reference sequence). Trimming removed 0 bases from V and 5 bases from J; junction bases left unmatched: 8. The CDR3 sequence is 16 residues long. In DNA, the CDR3 is TGTGCCAGCAGCCAAGATATAACAGGGGGAACGTATGGCTACACCTTC. This translates into CASSQDITGGTYGYTF.

The chain couples TRBV18 to TRBJ1-6; D is possibly TRBD1 (6 bases). In germline, CDR1 is KGHSH, CDR2 LQKENI. The V end was cut by 3 bases, the J end by 6 bases, with 15 bases between. The CDR3 is made up of 16 amino acids. The chain's CDR3 is CASSPTRGAGNSPLHF. CDR3 DNA: TGTGCCAGCTCACCGACGCGGGGGGCGGGTAATTCACCCCTCCACTTT.

The chain combines TRBV4-2 with TRBJ2-6; D is unclear. Germline V gene lookup returns CDR1 LGHNA and CDR2 YNFKEQ. V lost 1 base to trimming and J lost 0 bases, with 10 bases between them. The CDR3 length is 17 residues. CDR3 coding DNA: TGTGCCAGCAGCCAAGTTGGTTCGATCTCTGGGGCCAACGTCCTGACTTTC. Its translation: CASSQVGSISGANVLTF.

This rearrangement joins TRBV3-1 to TRBJ2-7; 8 bases align to TRBD2. Germline lookup yields CDR1 LGHDT and CDR2 YNNKEL (reference sequence). The J segment lost 0 bases and the V segment lost 1 base, leaving 5 bases of the junction unmatched. This CDR3 has 16 residues. CDR3 DNA: TGTGCCAGCAGCCAAGGAACTAGCGGCGTCTCCTACGAGCAGTACTTC. Amino acid sequence: CASSQGTSGVSYEQYF.

This clonotype appeared a few times. The rearrangement links TRBV20-1 to TRBJ2-1; D call uncertain. Germline CDR1 DFQATT, CDR2 SNEGSKA (reference sequence). The CDR3 has 12 residues. V dropped 5 bases and J dropped 8 bases, with 13 bases sitting between them. The CDR3: CSAGRLFDEQFF. DNA for the CDR3: TGCAGTGCTGGGCGGCTTTTCGATGAGCAGTTCTTC.

The rearrangement uses TRBV13 and TRBJ2-1, with 8 positions matching TRBD2. Germline CDR1 PRHDT, CDR2 FYEKMQ (reference sequence). J gave up 0 bases and V 1 base, and 2 bases lay outside the gene matches. The CDR3 consists of 16 residues. CDR3 nucleotides: TGTGCCAGCAGCTTAGACAGCGGGAGCTCCTACAATGAGCAGTTCTTC. It is translated as CASSLDSGSSYNEQFF.

In its sample, this clonotype was seen a few times. V and J are TRBV20-1 and TRBJ1-1; weak D call: TRBD1 (5 bases). With 0 bases removed from V and 5 bases from J, the gap between germline ends came to 16 bases. Germline V gives CDR1 DFQATT, CDR2 SNEGSKA (reference sequence). This CDR3 spans 15 amino acids. The CDR3 DNA reads as TGCAGTGCTAGAGATCAGGAAAGGGGTCGTACTGAAGCTTTCTTT. This encodes CSARDQERGRTEAFF.

Only a few counts were recorded for this clonotype. V gene TRBV7-2 combines with J gene TRBJ1-6; D not resolved. The CDR3 has 14 residues. Germline CDR1 is SGHTA and CDR2 is FQGNSA. V dropped 3 bases and J dropped 8 bases, with 11 bases sitting between them. The DNA of the CDR3 is TGTGCCAGCAGCTTGGAGGCAGGATATTCACCCCTCCACTTT. Amino acids: CASSLEAGYSPLHF.

The rearrangement uses TRBV4-1 and TRBJ1-1; 12 bases fit TRBD1. With V trimmed by 4 bases and J by 3 bases, 12 bases remained unmatched. The CDR3 is made up of 18 amino acids. Per the germline V gene, CDR1 is MGHRA and CDR2 is YSYEKL. CDR3 nucleotides: TGCGCCAGCAGCCCACAGGCCGGGACAGGGGGCTTCGACACTGAAGCTTTCTTT. Its protein product is CASSPQAGTGGFDTEAFF.

This clonotype was seen more than once but under ten times. J is TRBJ2-5 and V is TRBV12-3 or TRBV12-4; perhaps TRBD1 as D (7 bases). The J call may be incorrect, as the DNA end agrees better with TRBJ2-7. This CDR3 region has 14 residues. In nucleotides, the CDR3 is TGTGCCAGCAGTCAAATCCCAGGGGGAGGCGAGCAGTACTTC. Translation gives CASSQIPGGGEQYF.

This clonotype was observed a handful of times. The V gene is TRBV18, the J gene TRBJ2-7; 10 bases agree with TRBD1. Germline CDR1 reads KGHSH; CDR2 reads LQKENI. The CDR3 is 15 amino acids. J lost 3 bases, V lost 4 bases, and 6 bases had no gene match. The CDR3 DNA follows: TGTGCCAGCTCACTGGGGACAGGGGAGAGCTACGAGCAGTACTTC. Its translation: CASSLGTGESYEQYF. Looking up the rest from reference TRBV18 and TRBJ2-7 gives the full variable domain: NAGVMQNPRHLVRRRGQEARLRCSPMKGHSHVYWYRQLPEEGLKFMVYLQKENIIDESGMPKERFSAEFPKEGPSILRIQQVVRGDSAAYFCASSLGTGESYEQYFGPGTRLTVT.

The rearrangement links TRBV7-9 to TRBJ2-1; TRBD1 matches at 7 bases. The V gene end was trimmed by 3 bases and the J gene end by 5 bases; junction bases not matched to a gene: 7. The CDR3 loop spans 15 amino acids. Looked up from germline, CDR1 is SEHNR and CDR2 is FQNEAQ (reference sequence). The CDR3 nucleotides are TGTGCCAGCAGCTTCCTCCGGGACAGTAACAATGAGCAGTTCTTC. Encoded protein: CASSFLRDSNNEQFF.

The chain is built from TRBV24-1 and TRBJ2-5; D uncertain. In germline, CDR1 is KGHDR, CDR2 SFDVKD. The CDR3 has 13 amino acids. Trimming removed 5 bases from V and 5 bases from J, with 11 bases in between. CDR3 protein: CATSVSPGETQYF. In DNA form, the CDR3 reads TGTGCCACCAGTGTATCTCCCGGGGAGACCCAGTACTTC.

The rearrangement links TRBV7-9 to TRBJ2-3, with no clear D. V lost 2 bases and J 6 bases, leaving 12 bases between the germline ends. CDR1 is SEHNR, CDR2 FQNEAQ, per germline (reference sequence). This CDR3 spans 14 amino acids. As DNA, the CDR3 is TGTGCCAGCAGCTTAACCCTCCCGACTGATACGCAGTATTTT. This encodes CASSLTLPTDTQYF.

This clonotype was picked up a small number of times. The CDR3: CATSDSYSETEAFF. CDR3 in DNA: TGTGCCACCAGTGATTCGTACAGCGAAACTGAAGCTTTCTTT. This sequence joins TRBV24-1 and TRBJ1-1; D uncertain. The CDR3 covers 14 residues. Germline V gives CDR1 KGHDR, CDR2 SFDVKD. The ends were cut back, 2 bases at V and 5 bases at J, with 11 bases in the middle.